These 24 T cell receptor beta chains came from one sample sequenced in a study of T cell changes during pregnancy in multiple sclerosis. Assay: immunoSEQ multiplex PCR; the TCRdb copy retains only in-frame clones and omits some. The sample holds tens of thousands of clones, 91% seen once. Sequenced here: peripheral blood, sampled in the second trimester of pregnancy. These receptors came from a female donor with multiple sclerosis, enrolled in a pregnancy study.

The chain is built from TRBV2 and TRBJ1-5; 10 nucleotides match TRBD1. The CDR3 sequence is 13 residues long. J gave up 11 bases and V 6 bases, and 7 bases lay outside the gene matches. CDR1 is SNHLY and CDR2 is FYNNEI in the germline V gene. CDR3: CASSGRGTGAQHF. The CDR3 DNA reads as TGTGCCAGCAGCGGTCGTGGGACAGGGGCCCAGCATTTT.

The chain is built from TRBV12-5 and TRBJ2-3; 9 positions match TRBD1. Germline V gives CDR1 LGHNT, CDR2 FRNRAP. The trim removed 3 bases at V and 1 base at J, leaving 5 bases unmatched. The CDR3 runs 16 residues. The CDR3 DNA follows: TGTGCTAGTGGTTTATGGACAGGGGTGGGCACAGATACGCAGTATTTT. Amino acid sequence: CASGLWTGVGTDTQYF.

CDR3 bases: TGCGCCAGCACCACTAGCGGTGCCACTAGCACAGATACGCAGTATTTT. Its protein product is CASTTSGATSTDTQYF. The chain combines TRBV10-2 with TRBJ2-3; 8 nucleotides align to TRBD2. CDR1 and CDR2 (germline): WSHSY, SAAADI. V lost 7 bases to trimming and J lost 0 bases; unmatched junction nucleotides: 9. The CDR3 length is 16 residues.

V usage is TRBV28 and J usage is TRBJ1-2, with D perhaps matching TRBD1 (6 bases). Trimming removed 2 bases from V and 5 bases from J, with 12 bases in between. Looked up from germline, CDR1 is MDHEN and CDR2 is SYDVKM. The CDR3 sequence is 14 residues long. Here the CDR3 reads CASSLDRRLYGYTF. DNA for the CDR3: TGTGCCAGCAGTTTAGACAGGAGGCTTTATGGCTACACCTTC.

The genes are TRBV18 and TRBJ2-7; TRBD2 might be the D (5 bases). The CDR3 runs 15 residues. With 3 bases removed from V and 3 bases from J, the gap between germline ends came to 15 bases. The germline CDR1 and CDR2 sequences are KGHSH and LQKENI. CDR3 bases: TGTGCCAGCTCACCCGAAAGCGGCGGCCTCTACGAGCAGTACTTC. Residues: CASSPESGGLYEQYF. The full variable domain, with the rest looked up from reference TRBV18 and TRBJ2-7, is NAGVMQNPRHLVRRRGQEARLRCSPMKGHSHVYWYRQLPEEGLKFMVYLQKENIIDESGMPKERFSAEFPKEGPSILRIQQVVRGDSAAYFCASSPESGGLYEQYFGPGTRLTVT.

The V and J genes are TRBV19 and TRBJ2-7; tentatively, D is TRBD1 (5 bases). Per germline, CDR1 LNHDA and CDR2 SQIVND (reference sequence). Trimming removed 6 bases at V and 3 bases at J, with 15 bases between. This CDR3 contains 14 residues. CDR3: CASSPRVIDYEQYF. Here the CDR3 DNA reads TGTGCCAGTAGCCCCAGGGTAATTGACTACGAGCAGTACTTC.

V usage is TRBV15 and J usage is TRBJ1-5; 9 positions agree with TRBD1. V trimming: 9 bases; J trimming: 6 bases; junction bases outside the gene matches: 6. Germline lookup yields CDR1 LNHNV and CDR2 YYDKDF (reference sequence). The CDR3 spans 13 residues. CDR3: CATGTGRGQPQHF. CDR3 DNA sequence: TGTGCCACTGGGACAGGGAGGGGTCAGCCCCAGCATTTT.

This sequence joins TRBV9 and TRBJ2-5, with a tentative D call TRBD1 (6 bases). Looked up from germline, CDR1 is SGDLS and CDR2 is YYNGEE. V lost 0 bases and J 4 bases, leaving 16 bases between the germline ends. The CDR3 is 16 amino acids. In DNA form, the CDR3 reads TGTGCCAGCAGCGTAGGGGACACAGGGATGGGAGAGACCCAGTACTTC. It codes for CASSVGDTGMGETQYF.

The CDR3 nucleotides are TGTGCCAGCAGCCTGGACAGGGTTGACACCATATATTTT. Its translation: CASSLDRVDTIYF. The chain combines TRBV9 with TRBJ1-3, with TRBD1 matching 8 bases. This CDR3 comprises 13 residues. Trimming cost V 4 bases and J 8 bases; bases outside gene matches: 5. The germline V gene encodes CDR1 SGDLS and CDR2 YYNGEE.

The rearrangement uses TRBV23-1 and TRBJ1-3; 9 bases are a match to TRBD1. TRBV23-1 has ORF status, its function being uncertain. CDR3 length: 14 amino acids. The trim removed 4 bases at V and 7 bases at J, leaving 5 bases unmatched. Written as DNA, the CDR3 is TGCGCCAGCAGTCCGGGACAGGGACGGAACACCATATATTTT. Translating gives CASSPGQGRNTIYF.

The gene calls are TRBV27 and TRBJ2-1, with 8 nucleotides matching TRBD1. V lost 8 bases, J lost 6 bases, and 6 bases stayed unmatched. The CDR3 is 13 amino acids. CDR1 and CDR2 from the germline V gene are MNHEY and SMNVEV (reference sequence). The CDR3 sequence is CASGPTGVNEQFF. Written as DNA, the CDR3 is TGTGCCAGCGGACCGACAGGGGTCAATGAGCAGTTCTTC.

V gene TRBV5-4 combines with J gene TRBJ1-3; D is uncertain. There are 14 residues in the CDR3. Trimming removed 3 bases at V and 0 bases at J, with 7 bases between. Looked up from germline, CDR1 is SGHNT and CDR2 is YYREEE (reference sequence). The CDR3 sequence: CASSSLPSGNTIYF. The CDR3 bases are TGTGCCAGCAGCTCCCTTCCCTCTGGAAACACCATATATTTT.

The chain links TRBV5-6 to TRBJ2-1, with TRBD1 identical over 11 bases. The CDR3 contains 15 residues. The junction had 4 bases not matched to a gene; V was cut back by 4 bases and J by 4 bases. Germline CDR1 and CDR2: SGHDT and YYEEEE. The chain's CDR3 is CASSPGQGDYNEQFF. The CDR3 coding sequence is TGTGCCAGCAGCCCGGGACAGGGGGATTACAATGAGCAGTTCTTC.

The genes are TRBV6-4 and TRBJ2-3, with 10 positions matching TRBD2. Germline V lookup: CDR1 MRHNA, CDR2 SNTAGT. Unmatched junction bases numbered 5, after V lost 3 bases and J lost 2 bases. This CDR3 is 16 amino acids long. The CDR3 DNA follows: TGTGCCAGCAGTGAATCCAGCGGGGGGGCCACAGATACGCAGTATTTT. Its translation: CASSESSGGATDTQYF.

V and J are TRBV5-1 and TRBJ1-2; weak D call: TRBD1 (6 bases). The germline V gene has CDR1 SGHRS and CDR2 YFSETQ. CDR3 length: 14 amino acids. The V and J ends lost 0 bases and 2 bases respectively, with 8 bases between them. The CDR3 nucleotides read TGCGCCAGCAGCTTGGCGGACAGAAACTATGGCTACACCTTC. Its protein product is CASSLADRNYGYTF.

The chain has TRBV5-4 and TRBJ1-2; 7 positions agree with TRBD1. The CDR3 runs 16 residues. CDR1 is SGHNT and CDR2 is YYREEE in the germline V gene (reference sequence). Trimming took 4 bases from V and 0 from J; bases not matched to a gene: 9. The CDR3 sequence: CASSPPTGPTNYGYTF. CDR3 DNA sequence: TGTGCCAGCAGCCCTCCGACAGGGCCAACTAACTATGGCTACACCTTC.

J is TRBJ2-7 and V is TRBV9; weak D call: TRBD1 (6 bases). CDR1 and CDR2 (germline): SGDLS, YYNGEE. With 0 bases removed from V and 0 bases from J, the gap between germline ends came to 16 bases. There are 17 residues in the CDR3. CDR3 nucleotide sequence: TGTGCCAGCAGCGTAGGGGGGCGCCTCCCTCTCTCCTACGAGCAGTACTTC. This gives the protein CASSVGGRLPLSYEQYF.

Comments on this clone: At one end, the junction sequence differs from germline, possibly due to a read error. The gene calls are TRBV29-1 and TRBJ2-2; 10 nucleotides align to TRBD1. From germline, CDR1 is SQVTM and CDR2 ANQGSEA. The CDR3 runs to 13 residues. Here the CDR3 reads CSFLDRGAGEPFF. The CDR3 bases are TGCAGCTTCCTGGACAGGGGGGCCGGGGAGCCGTTTTTT.

The chain employs TRBV7-6 and TRBJ1-1, with a weak D call TRBD1 (5 bases). The germline V and J ends were trimmed by 5 bases and 1 base, with 11 bases remaining between them. Germline V gives CDR1 SGHVS, CDR2 FNYEAQ. The CDR3 has 14 residues. The CDR3 DNA sequence: TGTGCCAGCAGCCGCGGGGGTGGGAACACTGAAGCTTTCTTT. Its translation: CASSRGGGNTEAFF.

This sequence joins TRBV6-5 and TRBJ1-3; possible D gene TRBD1, 6 bases. The germline V gene encodes CDR1 MNHEY and CDR2 SVGAGI. CDR3 size: 15 residues. V shed 0 bases and J shed 12 bases, with 18 bases lying between them. CDR3 loop: CASSYSILQGGSIYF. For the CDR3, the DNA is TGTGCCAGCAGTTACTCGATTCTACAGGGAGGGAGCATATATTTT.

The chain employs TRBV30 and TRBJ1-5; D might be TRBD1 (6 bases). The V and J ends lost 5 bases and 9 bases respectively, with 11 bases between them. The CDR3 has 11 residues. The germline gives CDR1 GTSNPN, CDR2 SVGIG (reference sequence). CDR3 in DNA: TGTGCCTGGGGGGAGGGGGGGCCCCAGCATTTT. Translated, it gives CAWGEGGPQHF.

This chain joins TRBV2 and TRBJ1-1; perhaps TRBD1 as D (6 bases). CDR1 and CDR2 (germline): SNHLY, FYNNEI. Trimming left V 6 bases short and J 4 bases short, with 15 bases between. The CDR3 extends over 14 amino acids. The CDR3 DNA follows: TGTGCCAGCAGACTACAGGGTCAGGGCACTGAAGCTTTCTTT. It codes for CASRLQGQGTEAFF.

This chain connects TRBV5-1 to TRBJ2-3, with a tentative D call TRBD1 (6 bases). This CDR3 spans 15 amino acids. Trimming took 0 bases from V and 1 from J, leaving 9 bases between them. Germline values: CDR1 SGHRS, CDR2 YFSETQ. CDR3 nucleotide sequence: TGCGCCAGCAGCTTGGTGGGGGCTGGCACAGATACGCAGTATTTT. Translating gives CASSLVGAGTDTQYF.

The V and J genes are TRBV7-3 and TRBJ1-4; the D gene is possibly TRBD1 (6 bases). CDR3 size: 13 residues. The ends were cut back, 6 bases at V and 7 bases at J, with 12 bases in the middle. Germline V CDR1 and CDR2: SGHTA, FQGTGA. The CDR3 DNA follows: TGTGCCAGCAGTGGGGGCACGGGTGAAAAACTGTTTTTT. This codes for CASSGGTGEKLFF.